This is a list of T cell receptor beta chains from one sample in a study of blood T cell repertoires in COVID-19. TCRdb's table, derived via immunoSEQ multiplex PCR, lists solely in-frame clones and lacks some. Of about 100,000 clones in the sample, approximately 88% were seen once. Sample: peripheral blood. Receptors originate from a man older than 75 with acute or convalescent COVID-19. The CDR3 runs from the conserved cysteine through the conserved F or W. D genes are given only for firm matches. Where a row states a size, it is once, few, many or the class of an expanded clone; other rows omit it.

v_call: TRBV18
cdr3_length: 15
clone_size: once
d_call: -
j_call: TRBJ2-3
cdr3_nt: TGTGCCAGCTCACTGCAGGGGCCTTACACAGATACGCAGTATTTT
cdr3_aa: CASSLQGPYTDTQYF

v_call: TRBV29-1
cdr3_length: 17
clone_size: -
d_call: -
j_call: TRBJ2-6
cdr3_nt: TGCAGCGCCGTCTCCGGAGGCCCCTGGTCTGGGGCCAACGTCCTGACTTTC
cdr3_aa: CSAVSGGPWSGANVLTF

v_call: TRBV3-1/TRBV3-2
cdr3_length: 18
clone_size: -
d_call: TRBD2
j_call: TRBJ2-3
cdr3_nt: TGTGCCAGCAGCCAAGAAGGGCGAGCGGGAGTGGGCGCAGATACGCAGTATTTT
cdr3_aa: CASSQEGRAGVGADTQYF

v_call: TRBV15
cdr3_length: 15
clone_size: -
d_call: TRBD1
j_call: TRBJ1-5
cdr3_nt: TGTGCCACCAGCAGAGATCGGACAGGGAGCCAGCCCCAGCATTTT
cdr3_aa: CATSRDRTGSQPQHF

v_call: TRBV24-1
cdr3_length: 16
clone_size: -
d_call: -
j_call: TRBJ2-1
cdr3_nt: TGTGCCACCATAGGCCGAGGGACTTACTTTTACAATGAGCAGTTCTTC
cdr3_aa: CATIGRGTYFYNEQFF

v_call: TRBV20-1
cdr3_length: 15
clone_size: -
d_call: TRBD1
j_call: TRBJ1-1
cdr3_nt: TGCAGTGCTAGTTCAGGGGGCGCTTCGAACACTGAAGCTTTCTTT
cdr3_aa: CSASSGGASNTEAFF

v_call: TRBV19
cdr3_length: 15
clone_size: -
d_call: TRBD2
j_call: TRBJ2-2
cdr3_nt: TGTGCCAGTAGTATGCGGCTAGCGGGGAACGGGGAGCTGTTTTTT
cdr3_aa: CASSMRLAGNGELFF

v_call: TRBV7-2
cdr3_length: 16
clone_size: -
d_call: TRBD2
j_call: TRBJ2-1
cdr3_nt: TGTGCCAGCAGCACTTCCGGGACTAGGTCACCCAATGAGCAGTTCTTC
cdr3_aa: CASSTSGTRSPNEQFF

v_call: TRBV9
cdr3_length: 17
clone_size: -
d_call: TRBD1
j_call: TRBJ1-6
cdr3_nt: TGTGCCAGCAGCGTAGCCTCTGGGGGGACAGGTATCTCACCCCTCCACTTT
cdr3_aa: CASSVASGGTGISPLHF

v_call: TRBV2
cdr3_length: 13
clone_size: -
d_call: -
j_call: TRBJ1-2
cdr3_nt: TGTGCCAGCAGCCTCAGGGGTAACTATGGCTACACCTTC
cdr3_aa: CASSLRGNYGYTF

v_call: TRBV6-5
cdr3_length: 15
clone_size: -
d_call: -
j_call: TRBJ2-7
cdr3_nt: TGTGCCAGCTTTTCTCCGACGGGGATGGGCTACGAGCAGTACTTC
cdr3_aa: CASFSPTGMGYEQYF

v_call: TRBV19
cdr3_length: 14
clone_size: -
d_call: -
j_call: TRBJ1-3
cdr3_nt: TGTGCCAGTAGTATCGCGAACTCTGGAAACACCATATATTTT
cdr3_aa: CASSIANSGNTIYF

v_call: TRBV6-2/TRBV6-3
cdr3_length: 15
clone_size: -
d_call: TRBD2
j_call: TRBJ2-7
cdr3_nt: TGTGCCAGCAGTTTTGGGGGACTAGCGGGGCTCGAGCAGTACTTC
cdr3_aa: CASSFGGLAGLEQYF

v_call: TRBV5-1
cdr3_length: 14
clone_size: few
d_call: -
j_call: TRBJ1-3
cdr3_nt: TGCGCCAGCAGCCAGACGGGGGGTGGCAACACCATATATTTT
cdr3_aa: CASSQTGGGNTIYF

v_call: TRBV19
cdr3_length: 15
clone_size: -
d_call: TRBD1
j_call: TRBJ1-5
cdr3_nt: TGTGCCAGTAGTATAAATGGACAGGCGAATCAGCCCCAGCATTTT
cdr3_aa: CASSINGQANQPQHF

v_call: TRBV5-4
cdr3_length: 15
clone_size: -
d_call: -
j_call: TRBJ2-7
cdr3_nt: TGTGCCAGCAGCTTGGGGGGGCGTAACTCCTACGAGCAGTACTTC
cdr3_aa: CASSLGGRNSYEQYF

v_call: TRBV12-3/TRBV12-4
cdr3_length: 13
clone_size: -
d_call: -
j_call: TRBJ1-5
cdr3_nt: TGTGCCAGCAGTTTGGCGGGAGGTCAGCCCCAGCATTTT
cdr3_aa: CASSLAGGQPQHF

v_call: TRBV18
cdr3_length: 15
clone_size: -
d_call: -
j_call: TRBJ1-6
cdr3_nt: TGTGCCAGCTCACCACTACTACAGGGCAATTCACCCCTCCACTTT
cdr3_aa: CASSPLLQGNSPLHF

v_call: TRBV7-2
cdr3_length: 15
clone_size: -
d_call: TRBD1
j_call: TRBJ1-6
cdr3_nt: TGTGCCAGCAGCTTCCTGGGACAGGGGAATTCACCCCTCCACTTT
cdr3_aa: CASSFLGQGNSPLHF

v_call: TRBV4-1
cdr3_length: 16
clone_size: -
d_call: TRBD1
j_call: TRBJ2-2
cdr3_nt: TGCGCCAGCAGCTCACAGGGGAACCCCAACACCGGGGAGCTGTTTTTT
cdr3_aa: CASSSQGNPNTGELFF

v_call: TRBV24-1
cdr3_length: 12
clone_size: -
d_call: -
j_call: TRBJ1-5
cdr3_nt: TGTGCCACCAGTGATTTCGGTCAGCCCCAGCATTTT
cdr3_aa: CATSDFGQPQHF

v_call: TRBV10-3
cdr3_length: 15
clone_size: -
d_call: TRBD1
j_call: TRBJ1-5
cdr3_nt: TGTGCCATCAGACTAACAGGGGATAGTAATCAGCCCCAGCATTTT
cdr3_aa: CAIRLTGDSNQPQHF

v_call: TRBV11-2
cdr3_length: 14
clone_size: -
d_call: TRBD1
j_call: TRBJ1-2
cdr3_nt: TGTGCCAGCAGCTTGGCGACAGGGGAGGAGGGCTACACCTTC
cdr3_aa: CASSLATGEEGYTF

v_call: TRBV15
cdr3_length: 15
clone_size: -
d_call: -
j_call: TRBJ1-2
cdr3_nt: TGTGCCACCAGCAGAGGGGGGGGCTTGAACTATGGCTACACCTTC
cdr3_aa: CATSRGGGLNYGYTF

v_call: TRBV7-8
cdr3_length: 15
clone_size: -
d_call: -
j_call: TRBJ1-1
cdr3_nt: TGTGCCAGCAGCTTAGCCGGACACCTGAACACTGAAGCTTTCTTT
cdr3_aa: CASSLAGHLNTEAFF

v_call: TRBV11-1
cdr3_length: 14
clone_size: -
d_call: -
j_call: TRBJ2-7
cdr3_nt: TGTGCCAGCAGCTTAGCCAGGGCCGCCTACGAGCAGTACTTC
cdr3_aa: CASSLARAAYEQYF

v_call: TRBV5-1
cdr3_length: 20
clone_size: -
d_call: TRBD2
j_call: TRBJ2-1
cdr3_nt: TGCGCCAGCAGCTGGGGCCCCGGGACTAGCGGGGGCCCTATCTACAATGAGCAGTTCTTC
cdr3_aa: CASSWGPGTSGGPIYNEQFF

v_call: TRBV24-1
cdr3_length: 14
clone_size: -
d_call: TRBD1
j_call: TRBJ1-2
cdr3_nt: TGTGCCATTCAGGACAGGGATGTTAACTATGGCTACACCTTC
cdr3_aa: CAIQDRDVNYGYTF

v_call: TRBV19
cdr3_length: 15
clone_size: -
d_call: -
j_call: TRBJ1-2
cdr3_nt: TGTGCCACCGATCCCGCGTACGGTCGAAACTATGGCTACACCTTC
cdr3_aa: CATDPAYGRNYGYTF

v_call: TRBV7-6
cdr3_length: 15
clone_size: -
d_call: -
j_call: TRBJ1-5
cdr3_nt: TGTGCCAGCAGCCAAGATCCGGGGGGAAATCAGCCCCAGCATTTT
cdr3_aa: CASSQDPGGNQPQHF

v_call: TRBV6-5
cdr3_length: 13
clone_size: -
d_call: -
j_call: TRBJ2-7
cdr3_nt: TGTGCCAGCAGCTTCTCAGGGCACTACGAGCAGTACTTC
cdr3_aa: CASSFSGHYEQYF

v_call: TRBV7-9
cdr3_length: 13
clone_size: -
d_call: -
j_call: TRBJ2-1
cdr3_nt: TGTGCCAGCAGCTTAGTATGGCGGAATGAGCAGTTCTTC
cdr3_aa: CASSLVWRNEQFF

v_call: TRBV7-8
cdr3_length: 16
clone_size: once
d_call: -
j_call: TRBJ1-4
cdr3_nt: TGTGCCAGCAGCTCCCCCCAGGGGACAAAGAATGAAAAACTGTTTTTT
cdr3_aa: CASSSPQGTKNEKLFF

v_call: TRBV18
cdr3_length: 15
clone_size: -
d_call: -
j_call: TRBJ2-2
cdr3_nt: TGTGCCAGCTCACCACCGACGGGGTTGGCCGGGGAGCTGTTTTTT
cdr3_aa: CASSPPTGLAGELFF

v_call: TRBV3-1/TRBV3-2
cdr3_length: 16
clone_size: -
d_call: -
j_call: TRBJ1-2
cdr3_nt: TGTGCCAGCAGCCGGACTACAATGGGGGTTCGCGGTGGCTACACCTTC
cdr3_aa: CASSRTTMGVRGGYTF

v_call: TRBV7-3
cdr3_length: 13
clone_size: -
d_call: -
j_call: TRBJ1-1
cdr3_nt: TGTGCCAGCAGCTTACTGGTGAGGACTGAAGCTTTCTTT
cdr3_aa: CASSLLVRTEAFF

v_call: TRBV5-6
cdr3_length: 15
clone_size: once
d_call: TRBD1
j_call: TRBJ1-2
cdr3_nt: TGTGCCAGCAGCTCTACGACCATTACAGGGGTAAATCCACCCTTC
cdr3_aa: CASSSTTITGVNPPF

v_call: TRBV6-1
cdr3_length: 19
clone_size: -
d_call: TRBD2
j_call: TRBJ2-7
cdr3_nt: TGTGCCAGCAGTGCCCAGGGTGGGCCTAGCGGGAGGCCTCCCTACGAGCAGTACTTC
cdr3_aa: CASSAQGGPSGRPPYEQYF

v_call: TRBV12-3/TRBV12-4
cdr3_length: 13
clone_size: -
d_call: -
j_call: TRBJ2-5
cdr3_nt: TGTGCCAGCAGTTTAGGCCAGCAAGAGACCCAGTACTTC
cdr3_aa: CASSLGQQETQYF

v_call: TRBV6-6
cdr3_length: 18
clone_size: -
d_call: TRBD2
j_call: TRBJ2-7
cdr3_nt: TGTGCCAGCAGTCTCTGGGGGACTAGCGGGGGAAGCTCCTACGAGCAGTACTTC
cdr3_aa: CASSLWGTSGGSSYEQYF

v_call: TRBV4-2
cdr3_length: 15
clone_size: -
d_call: TRBD1
j_call: TRBJ2-1
cdr3_nt: TGTGCCAGCAGCCCGTCGGGGACAGGGCTAAATGAGCAGTTCTTC
cdr3_aa: CASSPSGTGLNEQFF

v_call: TRBV19
cdr3_length: 14
clone_size: -
d_call: -
j_call: TRBJ1-2
cdr3_nt: TGTGCCAGTAGTATCAACGATGCGTCCTATGGCTACACCTTC
cdr3_aa: CASSINDASYGYTF

v_call: TRBV27
cdr3_length: 16
clone_size: -
d_call: -
j_call: TRBJ2-5
cdr3_nt: TGTGCCAGCAGTTTATCGGGGGACTTTAGGAGGGAGACCCAGTACTTC
cdr3_aa: CASSLSGDFRRETQYF

v_call: TRBV10-3
cdr3_length: 12
clone_size: -
d_call: -
j_call: TRBJ1-2
cdr3_nt: TGTGCCATTACGGGGGGGGAGTCTGGCTACACCTTC
cdr3_aa: CAITGGESGYTF

v_call: TRBV5-8
cdr3_length: 16
clone_size: -
d_call: TRBD1
j_call: TRBJ1-4
cdr3_nt: TGTGCCAGCAGCTGGGGACAGGATGCAACTAATGAAAAACTGTTTTTT
cdr3_aa: CASSWGQDATNEKLFF

v_call: TRBV5-1
cdr3_length: 14
clone_size: few
d_call: -
j_call: TRBJ2-7
cdr3_nt: TGCGCCAGCAGCGAGGGCAGCTACTCCTACGAGCAGTACTTC
cdr3_aa: CASSEGSYSYEQYF

v_call: TRBV19
cdr3_length: 14
clone_size: -
d_call: -
j_call: TRBJ2-3
cdr3_nt: TGTGCCAGTAACTTTCGGACAGACACAGATACGCAGTATTTT
cdr3_aa: CASNFRTDTDTQYF

v_call: TRBV28
cdr3_length: 15
clone_size: -
d_call: TRBD1
j_call: TRBJ1-5
cdr3_nt: TGTGCCAGCAGTCCCCCAGACAGGGGGAATCAGCCCCAGCATTTT
cdr3_aa: CASSPPDRGNQPQHF

v_call: TRBV11-2
cdr3_length: 18
clone_size: -
d_call: TRBD1
j_call: TRBJ1-5
cdr3_nt: TGTGCCAGCAGCTTAGCAGGGGGCAAACACTGGAGCAATCAGCCCCAGCATTTT
cdr3_aa: CASSLAGGKHWSNQPQHF

v_call: TRBV7-6
cdr3_length: 16
clone_size: few
d_call: -
j_call: TRBJ1-1
cdr3_nt: TGTGCCAGCAGCGCTAGCGGGTGGGGGCTTGGCACTGAAGCTTTCTTT
cdr3_aa: CASSASGWGLGTEAFF

v_call: TRBV5-1
cdr3_length: 15
clone_size: once
d_call: TRBD1
j_call: TRBJ1-1
cdr3_nt: TGCGCCAGCAGCCACCAAACGGACAGGGACACTGAAGCTTTCTTT
cdr3_aa: CASSHQTDRDTEAFF